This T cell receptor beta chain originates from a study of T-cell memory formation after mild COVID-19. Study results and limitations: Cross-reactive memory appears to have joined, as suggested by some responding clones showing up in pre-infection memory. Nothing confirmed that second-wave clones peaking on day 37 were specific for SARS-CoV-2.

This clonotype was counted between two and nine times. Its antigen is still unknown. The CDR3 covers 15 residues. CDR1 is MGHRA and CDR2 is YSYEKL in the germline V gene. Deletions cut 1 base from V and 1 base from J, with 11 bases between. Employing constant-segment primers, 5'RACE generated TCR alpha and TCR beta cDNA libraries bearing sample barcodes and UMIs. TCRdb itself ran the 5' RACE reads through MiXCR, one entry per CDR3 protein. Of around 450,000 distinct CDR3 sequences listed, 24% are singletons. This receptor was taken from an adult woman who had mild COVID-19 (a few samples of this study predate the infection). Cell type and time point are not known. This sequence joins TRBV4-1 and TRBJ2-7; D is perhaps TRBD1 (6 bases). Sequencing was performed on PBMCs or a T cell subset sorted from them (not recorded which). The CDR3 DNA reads TGCGCCAGCAGCCAAGGAGTCGACAGGTCCTACGAGCAGTACTTC. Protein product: CASSQGVDRSYEQYF.